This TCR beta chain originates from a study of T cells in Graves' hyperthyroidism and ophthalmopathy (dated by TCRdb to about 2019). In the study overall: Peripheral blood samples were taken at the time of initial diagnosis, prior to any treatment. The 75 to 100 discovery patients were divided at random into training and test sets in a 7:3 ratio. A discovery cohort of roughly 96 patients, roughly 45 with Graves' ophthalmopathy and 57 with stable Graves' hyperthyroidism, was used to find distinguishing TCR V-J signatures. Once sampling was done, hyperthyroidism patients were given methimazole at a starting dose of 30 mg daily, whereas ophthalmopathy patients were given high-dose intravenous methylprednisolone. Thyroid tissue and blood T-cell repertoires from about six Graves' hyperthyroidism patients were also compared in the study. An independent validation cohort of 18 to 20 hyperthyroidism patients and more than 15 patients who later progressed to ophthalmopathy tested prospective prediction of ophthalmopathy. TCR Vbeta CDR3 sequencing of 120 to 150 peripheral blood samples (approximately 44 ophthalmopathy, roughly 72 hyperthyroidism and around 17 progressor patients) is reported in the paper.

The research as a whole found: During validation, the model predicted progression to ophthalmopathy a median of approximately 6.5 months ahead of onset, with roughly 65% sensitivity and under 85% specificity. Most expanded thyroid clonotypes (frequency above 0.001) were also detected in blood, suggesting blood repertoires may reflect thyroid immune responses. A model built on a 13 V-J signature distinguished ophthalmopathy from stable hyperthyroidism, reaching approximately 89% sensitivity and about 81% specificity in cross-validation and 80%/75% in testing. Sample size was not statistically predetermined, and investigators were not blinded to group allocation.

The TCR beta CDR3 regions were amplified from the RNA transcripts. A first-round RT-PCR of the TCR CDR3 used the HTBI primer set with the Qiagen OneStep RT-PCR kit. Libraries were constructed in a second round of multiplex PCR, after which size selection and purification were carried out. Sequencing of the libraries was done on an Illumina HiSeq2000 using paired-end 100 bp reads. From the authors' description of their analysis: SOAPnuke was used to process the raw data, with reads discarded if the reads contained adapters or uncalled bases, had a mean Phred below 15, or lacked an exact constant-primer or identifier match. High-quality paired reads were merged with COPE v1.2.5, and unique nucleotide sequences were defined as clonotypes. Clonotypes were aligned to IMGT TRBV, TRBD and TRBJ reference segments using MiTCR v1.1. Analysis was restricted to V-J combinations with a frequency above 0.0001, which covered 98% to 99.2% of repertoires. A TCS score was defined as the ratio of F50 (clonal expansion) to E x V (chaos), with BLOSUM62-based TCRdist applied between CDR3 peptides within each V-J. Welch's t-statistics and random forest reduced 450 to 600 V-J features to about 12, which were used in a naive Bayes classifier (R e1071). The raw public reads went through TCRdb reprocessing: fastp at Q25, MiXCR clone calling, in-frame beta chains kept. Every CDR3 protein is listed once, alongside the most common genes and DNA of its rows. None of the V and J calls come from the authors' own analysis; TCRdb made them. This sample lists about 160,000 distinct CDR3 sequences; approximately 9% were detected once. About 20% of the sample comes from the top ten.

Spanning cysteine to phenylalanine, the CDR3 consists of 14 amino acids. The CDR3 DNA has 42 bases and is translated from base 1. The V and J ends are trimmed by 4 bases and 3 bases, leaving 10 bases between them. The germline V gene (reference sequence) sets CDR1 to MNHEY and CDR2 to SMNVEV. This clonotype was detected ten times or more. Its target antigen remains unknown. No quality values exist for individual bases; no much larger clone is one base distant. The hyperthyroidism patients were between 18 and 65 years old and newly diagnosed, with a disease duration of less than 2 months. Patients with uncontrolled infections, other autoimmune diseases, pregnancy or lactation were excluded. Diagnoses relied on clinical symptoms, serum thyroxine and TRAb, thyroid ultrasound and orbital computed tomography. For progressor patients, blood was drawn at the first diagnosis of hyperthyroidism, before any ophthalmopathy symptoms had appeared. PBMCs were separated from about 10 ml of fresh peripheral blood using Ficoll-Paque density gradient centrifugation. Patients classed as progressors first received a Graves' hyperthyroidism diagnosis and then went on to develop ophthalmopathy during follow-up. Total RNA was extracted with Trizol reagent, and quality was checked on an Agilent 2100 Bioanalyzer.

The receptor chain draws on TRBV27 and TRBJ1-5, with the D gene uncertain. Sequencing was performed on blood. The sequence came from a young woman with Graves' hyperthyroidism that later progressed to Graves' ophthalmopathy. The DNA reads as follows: TGTGCCAGCAGTTATGGACCGGCCAATCAGCCCCAGCATTTT. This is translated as CASSYGPANQPQHF.